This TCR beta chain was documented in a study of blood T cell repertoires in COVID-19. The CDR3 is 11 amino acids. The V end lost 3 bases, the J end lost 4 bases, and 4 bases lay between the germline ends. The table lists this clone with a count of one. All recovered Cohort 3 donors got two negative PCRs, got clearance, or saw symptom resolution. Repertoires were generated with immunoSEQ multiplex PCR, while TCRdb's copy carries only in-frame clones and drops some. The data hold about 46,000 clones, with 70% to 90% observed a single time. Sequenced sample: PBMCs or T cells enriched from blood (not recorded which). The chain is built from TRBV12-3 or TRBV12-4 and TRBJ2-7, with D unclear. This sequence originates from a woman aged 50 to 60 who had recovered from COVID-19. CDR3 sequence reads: CASSFSYEQYF. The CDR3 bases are TGTGCCAGCAGTTTTTCGTACGAGCAGTACTTC.